These 13 T cell receptor beta chains came from one sample sequenced in a study of blood T cell repertoires in COVID-19. Repertoires were generated with immunoSEQ multiplex PCR, while TCRdb's copy carries only in-frame clones and drops some. The sample carries about 210,000 clones, under 85% recorded once. What was sequenced was peripheral blood. Receptors originate from a woman of 80 years or more with COVID-19, enrolled during active disease.

The chain employs TRBV2 and TRBJ1-6; TRBD1 might be the D (6 bases). Germline CDR1 and CDR2: SNHLY and FYNNEI. The CDR3 has 12 amino acids. Trimming shortened V by 6 bases and J by 10 bases, and 10 bases separated the two germline ends. The CDR3 here is CASRPDRSPLHF. As DNA, the CDR3 is TGTGCCAGCAGGCCGGACAGATCACCCCTCCACTTT.

V gene TRBV6-2 or TRBV6-3 combines with J gene TRBJ1-1; 8 bases fit TRBD1. The CDR3 covers 14 residues. Germline values: CDR1 MNHEY, CDR2 SVGEGT. V shed 4 bases, J shed 1 base, and the junction held 2 bases outside the gene matches. CDR3 amino acids: CASSSGQANTEAFF. CDR3 nucleotide sequence: TGTGCCAGCAGTTCGGGACAGGCGAACACTGAAGCTTTCTTT.

The chain has TRBV5-6 and TRBJ2-5, with no clear D. The CDR3 length is 14 residues. Germline assignment: CDR1 SGHDT and CDR2 YYEEEE. V was cut by 2 bases and J by 1 base, with 9 bases left in between. This CDR3 reads CASSFPASQETQYF. CDR3 bases: TGTGCCAGCAGCTTTCCGGCTAGCCAAGAGACCCAGTACTTC.

The rearrangement joins TRBV7-2 to TRBJ2-7; D is possibly TRBD2 (5 bases). The CDR3 is 14 residues long. Per germline, CDR1 SGHTA and CDR2 FQGNSA. V was pared by 5 bases and J by 2 bases, with 13 bases between. The CDR3 nucleotides read TGTGCCAGCAGCCCCCAGAGCGGACCCTACGAGCAGTACTTC. It encodes CASSPQSGPYEQYF. The complete variable domain, with remaining parts taken from reference TRBV7-2 and TRBJ2-7, reads GAGVSQSPSNKVTEKGKDVELRCDPISGHTALYWYRQSLGQGLEFLIYFQGNSAPDKSGLPSDRFSAERTGGSVSTLTIQRTQQEDSAVYLCASSPQSGPYEQYFGPGTRLTVT.

The rearrangement links TRBV28 to TRBJ1-5; maybe TRBD1 (5 bases). Trimming shortened V by 7 bases and J by 9 bases, and 22 bases separated the two germline ends. Germline CDR1 reads MDHEN; CDR2 reads SYDVKM. CDR3 size: 15 residues. The CDR3 DNA is TGTGCCAGCAACTCTATTCAGGGATCCTATCGGCCCCAGCATTTT. This encodes CASNSIQGSYRPQHF.

V and J are TRBV16 and TRBJ2-3; no clear D. Per the germline V gene, CDR1 is KGHSY and CDR2 is FQNENV. This CDR3 contains 15 residues. Trimming left V 0 bases short and J 4 bases short, with 11 bases between. The CDR3 protein is CASSQSWAGSDTQYF. Here the CDR3 DNA reads TGTGCCAGCAGCCAATCTTGGGCAGGCTCAGATACGCAGTATTTT.

CDR3 loop: CASSLVQAREAYTF. The CDR3 region has the DNA TGTGCCAGCAGCTTAGTGCAGGCACGGGAGGCCTACACCTTC. The chain uses TRBV7-9 and TRBJ1-2; D ambiguous. The V gene lost 1 base and the J gene lost 10 bases, with 16 bases spanning the gap. The germline V gene encodes CDR1 SEHNR and CDR2 FQNEAQ (reference sequence). CDR3 length: 14 amino acids.

The chain combines TRBV6-1 with TRBJ2-3, with D possibly matching TRBD1 (6 bases). The CDR3 spans 16 residues. Trimming removed 6 bases from V and 1 base from J, with 17 bases in between. Looked up from germline, CDR1 is MNHNS and CDR2 is SASEGT. The CDR3 DNA follows: TGTGCCAGCAGCGAACCACAGGGTTGGGGCACAGATACGCAGTATTTT. Protein sequence: CASSEPQGWGTDTQYF.

Regarding this clone: At the DNA level, this CDR3 is encoded by other sequences in the same sample as well. The chain employs TRBV6-5 and TRBJ2-5; 7 positions match TRBD1. The CDR3 runs 12 residues. Germline V gene lookup returns CDR1 MNHEY and CDR2 SVGAGI. The ends lost 5 bases at V and 4 bases at J; junction bases unmatched: 1. The CDR3, as DNA: TGTGCCAGCAGTCGGACAGGAGAGACCCAGTACTTC. Protein sequence: CASSRTGETQYF.

On this clone: Other DNA sequences of this sample code for an identical CDR3. The chain's CDR3 is CASSLTGGNTEAFF. Written as DNA, the CDR3 is TGTGCCAGCAGTTTGACAGGGGGGAACACTGAAGCTTTCTTT. The chain uses TRBV28 and TRBJ1-1; 9 positions match TRBD1. This CDR3 spans 14 amino acids. Unmatched junction bases numbered 0, after V lost 3 bases and J lost 1 base. CDR1 and CDR2 from the germline V gene are MDHEN and SYDVKM.

The chain uses TRBV6-5 and TRBJ1-5; 8 bases agree with TRBD1. Looked up from germline, CDR1 is MNHEY and CDR2 is SVGAGI. Trimming cost V 6 bases and J 6 bases; bases outside gene matches: 7. There are 14 residues in the CDR3. The CDR3, as DNA: TGTGCCAGCAGCTCCAGGGGGCTAGGTCAGCCCCAGCATTTT. Translating it yields CASSSRGLGQPQHF.

The J gene is TRBJ2-7, the V gene TRBV6-6; unclear D gene. Germline CDR1 reads MNHNY; CDR2 reads SVGAGI (reference sequence). CDR3 length equals 15 residues. V was pared by 0 bases and J by 0 bases, with 9 bases between. The CDR3 nucleotides are TGTGCCAGCAGTTACTCGAGCCGTAGCTCCTACGAGCAGTACTTC. Residues: CASSYSSRSSYEQYF.

The chain combines TRBV29-1 with TRBJ1-2; D uncertain. Per germline, CDR1 SQVTM and CDR2 ANQGSEA. V was pared by 3 bases and J by 2 bases, with 10 bases between. The CDR3 length is 13 residues. CDR3 nucleotide sequence: TGCAGCGTTGATGGAGGCAGAAACTATGGCTACACCTTC. It yields the protein CSVDGGRNYGYTF. The full variable domain, with the rest looked up from reference TRBV29-1 and TRBJ1-2, is SAVISQKPSRDICQRGTSLTIQCQVDSQVTMMFWYRQQPGQSLTLIATANQGSEATYESGFVIDKFPISRPNLTFSTLTVSNMSPEDSSIYLCSVDGGRNYGYTFGSGTRLTVV.